Below, one T cell receptor beta chain is given with its context. This record comes from a study of PD-1 blockade in classical Hodgkin lymphoma. As for time point: cycle 4 day 1 (C4D1), after 5 to 7 weeks of nivolumab. Every single patient, without exception, relapsed after autologous stem cell transplantation, and brentuximab vedotin exposure varied. The data were produced by immunoSEQ multiplex PCR, yet TCRdb's version contains in-frame clones alone and is incomplete. Altogether around 93,000 clones are present, 78% being singletons, with the ten largest covering 8% to 9.5%. The CDR3 is 13 amino acids. Germline CDR1 reads SGHAT; CDR2 reads FQNNGV. V lost 2 bases and J lost 10, with 14 bases in between.

J is TRBJ1-1 and V is TRBV11-2, with D tentatively TRBD1 (6 bases). This material consisted of peripheral blood mononuclear cells (PBMCs), taken before the fourth cycle of nivolumab. This TCR was recovered from a human donor with classical Hodgkin lymphoma. DNA of the CDR3: TGTGCCAGCAGCTTACAAAGGGGGAGCGTAGCTTTCTTT. It is translated as CASSLQRGSVAFF.